Detailed here is one T cell receptor (beta chain). The junction departs from the called germline gene at one end, perhaps through a read error. No patient received treatment before thyroid surgery. Original data processing: Clinicopathological groups supplied CDR3 differences that were used to build a distant-metastasis classifier for papillary thyroid cancer. From the PCR reads, TCRdb re-called clones with MiXCR. TCRdb's processing, not the study's, gives the V and J calls here. The sample has 21,000 or so clones, over 9.5% seen once. The sample originates from a study of metastatic and nonmetastatic thyroid tumors. Sequencing used blood. The source of this sequence is a female donor with papillary thyroid cancer or a benign thyroid nodule (not recorded which). Some clones in this sample may be carry-over from other donors' samples.

Here the CDR3 reads CSSSETANYGYTF. The CDR3, as DNA: TGTTCCAGCAGTGAAACAGCTAACTATGGCTACACCTTC. The gene calls are TRBV6-1 and TRBJ1-2; D is unclear. Germline V gives CDR1 MNHNS, CDR2 SASEGT. The CDR3 is made up of 13 amino acids.